This T cell receptor beta chain originates from a study of T-cell reconstitution after alpha-beta-depleted transplantation in children listed by TCRdb under 2016. Looking at the study overall: Using TCR repertoire profiling, the study followed T-cell immune reconstitution in a quantitative way in children after TCRalphabeta/CD19-depleted allogeneic hematopoietic cell transplantation. The investigation overall reported the following: In some patients, high TCRbeta diversity at day 60 was attributed to recipient T cells and intrathymic progenitors that had survived conditioning. The apparently early alphabetaT-cell count recovery about two months after transplant was reportedly dependent on only several hundred rapidly expanded clones derived from non-depleted graft cells. Hyperexpanded clone frequencies declined over subsequent months; after one year, T-cell counts and TCRbeta diversity were mostly attributed to newly produced T cells.

Reading the label with the study, this specimen's treatment or condition is: allogeneic hematopoietic cell transplantation with graft depleted of TCRalphabeta T cells and CD19 B cells. The transplant recipients were children given TCRalphabeta/CD19-depleted allogeneic hematopoietic cell grafts. The germline V gene specifies MGHRA as CDR1 and YSYEKL as CDR2. The CDR3 has 16 amino acids, counting the end cysteine and phenylalanine. Kept here is only the CDR3 DNA, which spans 48 bases and is read in frame from base 1. Trimming costs V 0 bases and J 0 bases, and their ends lie 9 bases apart. Library preparation was by PCR. Sequenced using an Illumina HiSeq 2500. TCR libraries were prepared with molecular barcoding, using unique molecular identifiers to normalize TCRbeta repertoire quantification. TCRdb reprocessing: public reads trimmed at Q25 with fastp, clones called with MiXCR, in-frame beta chains kept. A single entry per CDR3 protein holds the most common genes and DNA from its merged rows. For this sample the table gives hundreds of thousands of distinct CDR3 sequences, of which around 12% were detected only once. 0.65% to 0.9% of the sample comes from the top ten.

This clonotype was seen a handful of times. Its antigen is currently not known. Base qualities are not recorded, but no much larger clone differs from it by a single base. This chain is built from TRBV4-1 and TRBJ2-1; the D region possibly corresponds to TRBD2 (5 bases align). The source material was PBMCs, sampled before TCRalphabeta/CD19-depleted stem cell transplant. The origin of this receptor is a girl aged 2-10 years with congenital amegakaryocytic thrombocytopenia, due to receive a stem cell transplant. The CDR3 protein: CASSQDRAGSYNEQFF. The DNA reads TGCGCCAGCAGCCAAGATCGGGCGGGCTCCTACAATGAGCAGTTCTTC.